The 24 T cell receptor beta chains below all came from one sample that was sequenced in a study of early stage breast cancer tumors. Produced via immunoSEQ multiplex PCR; TCRdb's table is partial and in-frame only. The sample yields about 21,000 clones, about 80% seen once. Sequenced sample: blood. Receptors originate from a person in their sixties or seventies with breast cancer.

The chain joins TRBV7-9 to TRBJ1-1; possible D gene TRBD1, 5 bases. Germline V gives CDR1 SEHNR, CDR2 FQNEAQ (reference sequence). V dropped 3 bases and J dropped 4 bases, with 9 bases sitting between them. The CDR3 loop spans 13 amino acids. The CDR3 DNA sequence: TGTGCCAGCAGCTTTATGGGGGGCACTGAAGCTTTCTTT. Encoded protein: CASSFMGGTEAFF.

This clone has just a few counts. The rearrangement joins TRBV21-1 to TRBJ1-5. TRBV21-1 is a pseudogene locus. CDR3 size: 16 residues. This CDR3 is CASSSGTGTSNQPQHF. DNA of the CDR3: TGTGCCAGCAGCTCCGGGACGGGGACTAGCAATCAGCCCCAGCATTTT.

The rearrangement joins TRBV5-1 to TRBJ2-3, with D perhaps matching TRBD1 (6 bases). This CDR3 is built from 15 residues. Germline V gives CDR1 SGHRS, CDR2 YFSETQ. The V gene lost 5 bases and the J gene lost 1 base, with 14 bases spanning the gap. The CDR3 DNA reads as TGCGCCAGCAGTTCAGGGGTTTTCGGCACAGATACGCAGTATTTT. This encodes CASSSGVFGTDTQYF. The entire variable domain, with the rest obtained from reference TRBV5-1 and TRBJ2-3, is as follows: KAGVTQTPRYLIKTRGQQVTLSCSPISGHRSVSWYQQTPGQGLQFLFEYFSETQRNKGNFPGRFSGRQFSNSRSEMNVSTLELGDSALYLCASSSGVFGTDTQYFGPGTRLTVL.

V usage is TRBV4-2 and J usage is TRBJ1-1; D is ambiguous. The germline V and J ends were trimmed by 8 bases and 3 bases, with 13 bases remaining between them. The CDR3 is made up of 13 amino acids. CDR1 is LGHNA, CDR2 YNFKEQ, per germline. The CDR3 spells CASAVDPHTEAFF. CDR3 coding DNA: TGTGCCAGCGCCGTCGACCCACACACTGAAGCTTTCTTT.

The chain is built from TRBV7-6 and TRBJ1-3; no clear D. The CDR3 extends over 14 amino acids. Germline assignment: CDR1 SGHVS and CDR2 FNYEAQ. The V and J ends lost 2 bases and 0 bases respectively, with 5 bases between them. CDR3 loop: CASSLFPSGNTIYF. CDR3 nucleotide sequence: TGTGCCAGCAGCTTATTTCCCTCTGGAAACACCATATATTTT.

The rearrangement joins TRBV6-5 to TRBJ1-1, with 7 bases identical to TRBD1. CDR1 and CDR2 (germline): MNHEY, SVGAGI. With 6 bases clipped from V and 3 bases from J, the junction kept 7 bases outside the gene matches. The CDR3 length is 14 residues. CDR3 bases: TGTGCCAGCAGCAACCCAGACAGGGACACTGAAGCTTTCTTT. This sequence encodes CASSNPDRDTEAFF.

This clone has a handful of counts. The chain is built from TRBV15 and TRBJ1-2; no firm D call. V was trimmed by 1 base and J by 11 bases, leaving 14 bases between them. The germline gives CDR1 LNHNV, CDR2 YYDKDF (reference sequence). The CDR3 runs to 13 residues. The CDR3 loop reads CATSRGAEQSYTF. The CDR3 nucleotides read TGTGCCACCAGCAGAGGGGCTGAACAGAGTTACACCTTC.

The chain uses TRBV7-9 and TRBJ2-5; no clear D. The CDR3 contains 12 residues. V lost 2 bases and J 6 bases, leaving 7 bases between the germline ends. Germline values: CDR1 SEHNR, CDR2 FQNEAQ (reference sequence). The CDR3 sequence: CASSLSEQTQYF. In DNA form, the CDR3 reads TGTGCCAGCAGCTTATCCGAGCAGACCCAGTACTTC. Looking up the rest from reference TRBV7-9 and TRBJ2-5 gives the full variable domain: DTGVSQNPRHKITKRGQNVTFRCDPISEHNRLYWYRQTLGQGPEFLTYFQNEAQLEKSRLLSDRFSAERPKGSFSTLEIQRTEQGDSAMYLCASSLSEQTQYFGPGTRLLVL.

This clone was counted only a few times. J is TRBJ1-2 and V is TRBV7-8, with 7 bases lining up with TRBD1. Germline values: CDR1 SGHVS, CDR2 FQNEAQ. The trim removed 2 bases at V and 7 bases at J, leaving 7 bases unmatched. The CDR3 has 14 residues. DNA for the CDR3: TGTGCCAGCAGCTTAACGACAGGGAATGGTGGCTACACCTTC. It yields the protein CASSLTTGNGGYTF.

The chain carries TRBV27 and TRBJ1-1; no firm D call. Deletions cut 6 bases from V and 6 bases from J, with 17 bases between. The CDR3 consists of 14 residues. Germline loops: CDR1 MNHEY, CDR2 SMNVEV (reference sequence). The CDR3 bases are TGTGCCAGCAGACCCTTGACCCCGGGAGCTGAAGCTTTCTTT. Translated: CASRPLTPGAEAFF.

This clone has more than one count but fewer than ten. The V gene is TRBV11-2, the J gene TRBJ2-1; D might be TRBD1 (6 bases). Trimming stripped 5 bases from V and 5 bases from J, with 16 bases between. Germline V gene data show CDR1 as SGHAT and CDR2 as FQNNGV. The length of the CDR3 is 15 residues. The CDR3 protein is CASSTSGTLHNEQFF. CDR3 nucleotides: TGTGCCAGCAGCACGTCCGGGACACTCCACAATGAGCAGTTCTTC. The variable domain in full, completed from reference TRBV11-2 and TRBJ2-1, reads EAGVAQSPRYKIIEKRQSVAFWCNPISGHATLYWYQQILGQGPKLLIQFQNNGVVDDSQLPKDRFSAERLKGVDSTLKIQPAKLEDSAVYLCASSTSGTLHNEQFFGPGTRLTVL.

This chain uses TRBV7-9 with TRBJ1-2; no reliable D call. Trimming shortened V by 5 bases and J by 2 bases, and 9 bases separated the two germline ends. The CDR3 runs to 13 residues. Germline values: CDR1 SEHNR, CDR2 FQNEAQ (reference sequence). CDR3: CASSQGLNYGYTF. CDR3 sequence (DNA): TGTGCCAGCAGCCAAGGATTGAACTATGGCTACACCTTC. Filled out from reference TRBV7-9 and TRBJ1-2, the complete variable domain reads DTGVSQNPRHKITKRGQNVTFRCDPISEHNRLYWYRQTLGQGPEFLTYFQNEAQLEKSRLLSDRFSAERPKGSFSTLEIQRTEQGDSAMYLCASSQGLNYGYTFGSGTRLTVV.

The rearrangement uses TRBV5-1 and TRBJ2-3, with 10 bases fitting TRBD2. Germline trimming cut 1 base from V and 6 bases from J; bases unmatched to any gene: 5. The germline V gene encodes CDR1 SGHRS and CDR2 YFSETQ. The CDR3 loop spans 15 amino acids. The CDR3 protein is CASSLTGTSDDTQYF. In DNA form, the CDR3 reads TGCGCCAGCAGCTTGACCGGGACTAGCGATGATACGCAGTATTTT. Using reference TRBV5-1 and TRBJ2-3 for the parts outside the CDR3, the full variable domain is KAGVTQTPRYLIKTRGQQVTLSCSPISGHRSVSWYQQTPGQGLQFLFEYFSETQRNKGNFPGRFSGRQFSNSRSEMNVSTLELGDSALYLCASSLTGTSDDTQYFGPGTRLTVL.

The chain has TRBV5-1 and TRBJ2-3; the match to TRBD2 covers 7 bases. The J segment lost 1 base and the V segment lost 4 bases, leaving 15 bases of the junction unmatched. The CDR3 has 18 residues. In germline, CDR1 is SGHRS, CDR2 YFSETQ. CDR3 protein: CASSTRLSGVTGTDTQYF. The CDR3 DNA reads TGCGCCAGCAGCACCCGACTAAGCGGGGTAACTGGCACAGATACGCAGTATTTT.

The genes are TRBV5-1 and TRBJ2-1, with TRBD1 matching 8 bases. J was trimmed by 7 bases and V by 4 bases; bases with no gene match: 4. This CDR3 is 13 amino acids long. Germline CDR1 and CDR2: SGHRS and YFSETQ. The CDR3 spells CASSRTGWNEQFF. The CDR3 DNA reads TGCGCCAGCAGCCGGACAGGGTGGAATGAGCAGTTCTTC.

Only one count was recorded for this clone. The chain has TRBV7-9 and TRBJ2-5; 10 bases align to TRBD1. The CDR3 totals 15 residues. V shed 4 bases, J shed 5 bases, and the junction held 7 bases outside the gene matches. Per germline, CDR1 SEHNR and CDR2 FQNEAQ (reference sequence). CDR3: CASSSPGQGIETQYF. In nucleotides, the CDR3 is TGTGCCAGCAGCTCACCGGGACAGGGGATTGAGACCCAGTACTTC.

This clone showed up just once. The chain has TRBV14 and TRBJ2-1, with D hard to call. This CDR3 contains 13 residues. Germline values: CDR1 SGHDN, CDR2 FVKESK. The ends were cut back, 4 bases at V and 9 bases at J, with 13 bases in the middle. The chain's CDR3 is CASSRFDVAEQFF. DNA of the CDR3: TGTGCCAGCAGCCGTTTCGACGTAGCTGAGCAGTTCTTC.

The chain is built from TRBV18 and TRBJ1-2; 9 bases map to TRBD1. The CDR3 has 14 residues. V was clipped by 3 bases and J by 8 bases; unmatched bases: 7. CDR1 is KGHSH and CDR2 is LQKENI in the germline V gene. CDR3 in amino acids: CASSPGQGLLGYTF. The CDR3 nucleotides read TGTGCCAGCTCACCGGGACAGGGTTTGTTGGGCTACACCTTC.

The chain has TRBV14 and TRBJ2-2; 12 bases are a match to TRBD2. The germline gives CDR1 SGHDN, CDR2 FVKESK. The V segment lost 4 bases and the J segment 6 bases; nucleotides outside the gene matches: 6. The CDR3 has 16 residues. This CDR3 reads CASSRERLAGAGELFF. The DNA for the CDR3 is TGTGCCAGCAGCCGAGAGAGACTAGCGGGGGCCGGGGAGCTGTTTTTT.

This clone came up a few times. This rearrangement joins TRBV4-1 to TRBJ1-3; D gene unclear. V was shortened by 0 bases and J by 1 base, with 7 bases between the two germline ends. Germline V gene lookup returns CDR1 MGHRA and CDR2 YSYEKL. The length of the CDR3 is 15 residues. CDR3 in amino acids: CASSQDRASGNTIYF. CDR3 coding DNA: TGCGCCAGCAGCCAAGATCGTGCGTCTGGAAACACCATATATTTT.

The gene calls are TRBV29-1 and TRBJ2-1, with 11 nucleotides matching TRBD2. J gave up 5 bases and V 7 bases, and 4 bases lay outside the gene matches. This CDR3 has 13 residues. Germline CDR1 and CDR2: SQVTM and ANQGSEA. The CDR3 spells CSGGTSGHNEQFF. The DNA of the CDR3 is TGCAGCGGTGGGACTAGCGGACACAATGAGCAGTTCTTC.

CDR3 region: CASSSDSNYGYTF. DNA for the CDR3: TGTGCCAGCAGTTCGGACAGTAACTATGGCTACACCTTC. V is TRBV6-6 and J is TRBJ1-2, with a weak D call TRBD1 (6 bases). This CDR3 region has 13 residues. Germline V gives CDR1 MNHNY, CDR2 SVGAGI (reference sequence). Trimming took off 4 bases at V and 1 base at J, with 7 bases between the two ends.

This clone has more than one count but fewer than ten. The chain couples TRBV7-3 to TRBJ2-2; D not resolved. V gave up 5 bases and J gave up 4 bases, with 14 bases separating them. This CDR3 comprises 15 residues. Looked up from germline, CDR1 is SGHTA and CDR2 is FQGTGA. Written as DNA, the CDR3 is TGTGCCAGCAGCCCGGTAACGGGTGGCACCGGGGAGCTGTTTTTT. This translates into CASSPVTGGTGELFF.

Regarding this clone: Sequence at one end of the junction differs from germline and may be a read error. This chain connects TRBV7-7 to TRBJ2-1; D not certain. This CDR3 region has 15 residues. From germline, CDR1 is SSHAT and CDR2 FNYEAQ (reference sequence). The CDR3 reads CASSRTGATDNEQFF. The CDR3 DNA reads TGTGCTAGCAGCCGGACCGGAGCTACCGACAATGAGCAGTTCTTC.